These T cell receptor beta chains were read from a single sample in a study of blood T cell repertoires in COVID-19. The assay was immunoSEQ multiplex PCR, and TCRdb's table has in-frame clones only and misses some. The sample records approximately 470,000 clones, 80% to 90% being singletons. The specimen was peripheral blood. The receptors stem from a human donor in a cohort sampled during active COVID-19. The CDR3 runs from the conserved cysteine through the conserved F or W. D genes are given only for firm matches. Not every row has a clone size; where given, it reads once, few, many or a size class.

d_gene,j_gene,v_gene,abundance,CDR3aa,CDR3nt
-,TRBJ1-3,TRBV19,-,CASAEGVEGNTIYF,TGTGCCAGTGCCGAGGGGGTGGAAGGAAACACCATATATTTT
-,TRBJ2-7,TRBV6-5,-,CASSRPARGEQYF,TGTGCCAGCAGCCGACCGGCCAGGGGCGAGCAGTACTTC
-,TRBJ2-5,TRBV12-3/TRBV12-4,-,CASSRTQYF,TGTGCCAGCAGCCGGACCCAGTACTTC
-,TRBJ1-1,TRBV5-6,-,CASTLWWSGYTEAFF,TGTGCCAGCACCCTTTGGTGGTCGGGGTACACTGAAGCTTTCTTT
-,TRBJ2-6,TRBV7-9,-,CASSREYSGANVLTF,TGTGCCAGCAGCCGGGAGTACTCTGGGGCCAACGTCCTGACTTTC
-,TRBJ2-3,TRBV29-1,-,CSVEDLLGPQDTQYF,TGCAGCGTTGAAGATCTCCTTGGTCCTCAGGATACGCAGTATTTT
-,TRBJ1-4,TRBV15,-,CATSMGGGYEKLFF,TGTGCCACCAGCATGGGGGGGGGTTATGAAAAACTGTTTTTT
-,TRBJ1-3,TRBV15,-,CATSSMGNTIYF,TGTGCCACCAGCAGTATGGGAAACACCATATATTTT
-,TRBJ1-1,TRBV2,once,CASSESAGSYTEAFF,TGTGCCAGCAGTGAATCGGCAGGCTCGTACACTGAAGCTTTCTTT
TRBD2,TRBJ2-7,TRBV6-6,-,CASSYSGGRAEEQYF,TGTGCCAGCAGTTACTCGGGCGGGAGGGCCGAAGAGCAGTACTTC
TRBD2,TRBJ2-1,TRBV25-1,-,CASSETGLALGNEQFF,TGTGCCAGCAGTGAAACAGGACTAGCGCTAGGCAATGAGCAGTTCTTC
-,TRBJ1-1,TRBV5-5,-,CASSFRVGGDTEAFF,TGTGCCAGCAGCTTTCGGGTAGGGGGGGACACTGAAGCTTTCTTT
-,TRBJ2-2,TRBV7-3,-,CASSFARGATGELFF,TGTGCCAGCAGCTTTGCCAGGGGTGCCACCGGGGAGCTGTTTTTT
-,TRBJ1-2,TRBV19,-,CASNPPGGTYGYTF,TGTGCCAGTAATCCTCCCGGCGGGACCTATGGCTACACCTTC
TRBD1,TRBJ2-5,TRBV12-3/TRBV12-4,-,CASRTTGGETQYF,TGTGCCAGCAGGACGACAGGGGGGGAGACCCAGTACTTC
TRBD1,TRBJ1-1,TRBV6-6,once,CASSPPPGQGGTEAFF,TGTGCCAGCAGTCCACCCCCGGGACAGGGGGGGACTGAAGCTTTCTTT
-,TRBJ2-7,TRBV30,-,CAGTPGGGEQYF,TGTGCCGGGACACCGGGTGGTGGCGAGCAGTACTTC
TRBD1,TRBJ1-2,TRBV11-2,-,CASSLQPGTGAYYGYTF,TGTGCCAGCAGCTTACAACCAGGGACAGGCGCCTACTATGGCTACACCTTC
TRBD1,TRBJ1-4,TRBV9,-,CASSLSGTGNEKLFF,TGTGCCAGCAGCCTTAGCGGGACAGGGAATGAAAAACTGTTTTTT
TRBD1,TRBJ2-1,TRBV27,-,CASRGTGGDEQFF,TGTGCCAGCAGGGGGACAGGGGGGGATGAGCAGTTCTTC
-,TRBJ2-7,TRBV27,-,CASSSRLEYEQYF,TGTGCCAGCAGTTCGAGACTAGAGTACGAGCAGTACTTC
TRBD1,TRBJ1-1,TRBV28,-,CASRPITGDTEAFF,TGTGCCAGCAGGCCAATCACAGGGGACACTGAAGCTTTCTTT
-,TRBJ2-2,TRBV30,-,CAWSVAVTGELFF,TGTGCCTGGAGTGTTGCGGTCACCGGGGAGCTGTTTTTT
TRBD2,TRBJ2-5,TRBV9,-,CASSVEIAGVPTQYF,TGTGCCAGCAGCGTAGAAATAGCGGGAGTTCCAACCCAGTACTTC
-,TRBJ1-2,TRBV6-5,-,CASSMGGGGYTF,TGTGCCAGCAGTATGGGTGGGGGCGGCTACACCTTC
TRBD2,TRBJ2-7,TRBV6-2/TRBV6-3,-,CASSYSREGYEQYF,TGTGCCAGCAGTTACTCCCGGGAGGGCTACGAGCAGTACTTC
TRBD1,TRBJ1-1,TRBV7-9,-,CASSLGQGRGTEAFF,TGTGCCAGCAGCTTAGGACAGGGGCGTGGGACTGAAGCTTTCTTT
TRBD1,TRBJ2-1,TRBV7-3,-,CASSPGQVYNEQFF,TGTGCCAGCAGCCCTGGACAGGTTTACAATGAGCAGTTCTTC
-,TRBJ1-2,TRBV30,-,CAWSGGYGYTF,TGTGCCTGGAGCGGGGGGTATGGCTACACCTTC
-,TRBJ2-6,TRBV28,-,CASRAGTTQISSGANVLTF,TGTGCCAGCAGGGCCGGGACAACGCAGATAAGCTCTGGGGCCAACGTCCTGACTTTC
-,TRBJ2-3,TRBV25-1,once,CASSEVQGYTDTQYF,TGTGCCAGCAGTGAAGTTCAGGGGTACACAGATACGCAGTATTTT
TRBD1,TRBJ1-1,TRBV10-1,-,CASSEGQGRKEAFF,TGCGCCAGCAGCGAGGGACAGGGGAGGAAGGAAGCTTTCTTT
-,TRBJ2-5,TRBV7-3,-,CASSLGPFAQGAQYF,TGTGCCAGCAGCTTAGGTCCCTTTGCTCAGGGCGCCCAGTACTTC
TRBD1,TRBJ1-1,TRBV14,-,CASSRHTGGTEAFF,TGTGCCAGCAGCCGACACACAGGGGGCACTGAAGCTTTCTTT
-,TRBJ1-1,TRBV28,-,CASRGGRTEAFF,TGTGCCAGCAGGGGGGGTAGGACTGAAGCTTTCTTT
TRBD2,TRBJ2-7,TRBV11-2,-,CASSFAHGRNEQYF,TGTGCCAGCAGCTTCGCCCACGGGAGGAACGAGCAGTACTTC
TRBD2,TRBJ2-7,TRBV6-4,-,CASSDRLAGENYEQYF,TGTGCCAGCAGTGATCGACTAGCGGGAGAGAACTACGAGCAGTACTTC
-,TRBJ2-2,TRBV4-3,-,CASSQGPLTGELFF,TGCGCCAGCAGCCAAGGTCCACTCACCGGGGAGCTGTTTTTT
-,TRBJ1-1,TRBV7-7,-,CASSLDTWTEAFF,TGTGCTAGCAGCCTGGACACCTGGACTGAAGCTTTCTTT
-,TRBJ1-1,TRBV27,-,CASSSTQGRGTEAFF,TGTGCCAGCAGTTCAACACAGGGAAGAGGCACTGAAGCTTTCTTT
TRBD1,TRBJ2-1,TRBV19,few,CASTLQGDPYNEQFF,TGTGCCAGTACTCTTCAGGGGGACCCCTACAATGAGCAGTTCTTC
-,TRBJ1-1,TRBV18,-,CASSPAGAMNTEAFF,TGTGCCAGCTCACCAGCAGGGGCAATGAACACTGAAGCTTTCTTT
TRBD2,TRBJ2-1,TRBV5-6,-,CASSRGLAGSTSYNEQFF,TGTGCCAGCAGCCGGGGACTAGCGGGCTCAACCTCCTACAATGAGCAGTTCTTC
-,TRBJ2-5,TRBV7-9,-,CASSFFRGETQYF,TGTGCCAGCAGCTTTTTCAGGGGAGAGACCCAGTACTTC
-,TRBJ2-7,TRBV5-6,-,CASSLVSGSREQYF,TGTGCCAGCAGCTTGGTATCAGGGTCTCGCGAGCAGTACTTC